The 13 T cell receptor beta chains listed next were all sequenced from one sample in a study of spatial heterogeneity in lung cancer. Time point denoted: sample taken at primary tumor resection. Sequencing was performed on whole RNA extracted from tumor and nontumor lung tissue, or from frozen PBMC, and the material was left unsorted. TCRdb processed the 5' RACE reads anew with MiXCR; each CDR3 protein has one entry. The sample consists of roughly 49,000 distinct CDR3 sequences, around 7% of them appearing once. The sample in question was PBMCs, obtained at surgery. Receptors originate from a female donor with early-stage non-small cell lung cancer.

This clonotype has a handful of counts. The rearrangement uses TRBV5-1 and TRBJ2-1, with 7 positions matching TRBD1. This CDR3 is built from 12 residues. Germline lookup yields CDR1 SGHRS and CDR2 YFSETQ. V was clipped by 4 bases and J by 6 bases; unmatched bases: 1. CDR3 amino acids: CASSGDSNEQFF. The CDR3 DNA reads TGCGCCAGCAGCGGGGACAGCAATGAGCAGTTCTTC.

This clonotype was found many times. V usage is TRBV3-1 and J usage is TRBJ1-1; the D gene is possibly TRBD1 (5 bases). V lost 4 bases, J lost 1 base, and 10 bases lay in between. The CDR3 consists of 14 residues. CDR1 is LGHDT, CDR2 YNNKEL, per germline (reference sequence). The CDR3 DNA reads TGTGCCAGCAGCCCTGCTGACAGGAACACTGAAGCTTTCTTT. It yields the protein CASSPADRNTEAFF.

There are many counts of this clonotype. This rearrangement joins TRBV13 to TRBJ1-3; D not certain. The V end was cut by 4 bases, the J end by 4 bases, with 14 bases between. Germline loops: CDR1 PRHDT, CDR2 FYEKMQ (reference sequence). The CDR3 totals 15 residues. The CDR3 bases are TGTGCCAGCAGCTCACGTCGGATCCCAGGAAACACCATATATTTT. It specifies CASSSRRIPGNTIYF. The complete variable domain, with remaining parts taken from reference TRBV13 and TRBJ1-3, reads AAGVIQSPRHLIKEKRETATLKCYPIPRHDTVYWYQQGPGQDPQFLISFYEKMQSDKGSIPDRFSAQQFSDYHSELNMSSLELGDSALYFCASSSRRIPGNTIYFGEGSWLTVV.

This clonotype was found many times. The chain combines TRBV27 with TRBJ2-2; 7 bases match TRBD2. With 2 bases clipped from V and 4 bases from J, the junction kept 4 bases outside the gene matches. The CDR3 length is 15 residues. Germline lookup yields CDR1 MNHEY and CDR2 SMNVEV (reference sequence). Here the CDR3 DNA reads TGTGCCAGCAGTTTAGAGCGGGATTCCACCGGGGAGCTGTTTTTT. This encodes CASSLERDSTGELFF.

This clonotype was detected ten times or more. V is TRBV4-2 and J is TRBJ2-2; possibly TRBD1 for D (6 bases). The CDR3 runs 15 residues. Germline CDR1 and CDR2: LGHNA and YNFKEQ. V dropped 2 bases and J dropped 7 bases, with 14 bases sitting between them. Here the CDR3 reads CASSQRDTDVGELFF. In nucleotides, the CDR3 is TGTGCCAGCAGCCAAAGGGACACGGATGTCGGGGAGCTGTTTTTT.

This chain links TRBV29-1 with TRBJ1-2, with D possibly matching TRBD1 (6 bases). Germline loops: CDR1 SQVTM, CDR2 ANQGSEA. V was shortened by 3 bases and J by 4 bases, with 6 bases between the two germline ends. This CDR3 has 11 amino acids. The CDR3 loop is CSVETGYGYTF. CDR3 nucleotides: TGCAGCGTTGAGACAGGCTATGGCTACACCTTC.

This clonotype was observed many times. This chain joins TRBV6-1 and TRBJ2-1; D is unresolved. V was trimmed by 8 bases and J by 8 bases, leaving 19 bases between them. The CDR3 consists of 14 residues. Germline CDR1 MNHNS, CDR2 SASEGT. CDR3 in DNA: TGTGCCAGCGCATCGCCCCCAGTGGGGTATGAGCAGTTCTTC. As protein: CASASPPVGYEQFF.

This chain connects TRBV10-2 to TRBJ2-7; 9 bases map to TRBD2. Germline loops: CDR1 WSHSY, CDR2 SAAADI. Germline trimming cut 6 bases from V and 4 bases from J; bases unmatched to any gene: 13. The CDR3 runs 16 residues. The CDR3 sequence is CASRSIGGGAFYEQYF. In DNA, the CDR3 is TGCGCCAGCAGATCTATCGGCGGGGGGGCCTTTTACGAGCAGTACTTC.

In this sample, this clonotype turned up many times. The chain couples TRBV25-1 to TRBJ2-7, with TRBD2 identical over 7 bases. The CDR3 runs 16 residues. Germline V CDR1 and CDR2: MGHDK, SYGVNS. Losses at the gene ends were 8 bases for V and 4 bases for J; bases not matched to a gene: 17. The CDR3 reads CASDAFDIAGAYEQYF. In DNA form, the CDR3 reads TGTGCCAGCGATGCCTTCGATATAGCGGGCGCATACGAGCAGTACTTC.

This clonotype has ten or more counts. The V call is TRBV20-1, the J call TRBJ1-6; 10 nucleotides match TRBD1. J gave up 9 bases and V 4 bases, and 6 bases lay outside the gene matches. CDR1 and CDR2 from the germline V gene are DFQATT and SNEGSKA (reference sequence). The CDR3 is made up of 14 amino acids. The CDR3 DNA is TGCAGTGCTAAGACAGGGGGCTGGGGTTCACCCCTCCACTTT. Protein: CSAKTGGWGSPLHF.

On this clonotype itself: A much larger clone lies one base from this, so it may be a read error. The CDR3 loop is CSAVGQGNRYDQYF. In DNA form, the CDR3 reads TGCAGCGCTGTTGGGCAGGGGAACCGCTACGATCAGTACTTC. The chain couples TRBV29-1 to TRBJ2-7, with D possibly matching TRBD1 (6 bases). Germline values: CDR1 SQVTM, CDR2 ANQGSEA. The CDR3 spans 14 residues.

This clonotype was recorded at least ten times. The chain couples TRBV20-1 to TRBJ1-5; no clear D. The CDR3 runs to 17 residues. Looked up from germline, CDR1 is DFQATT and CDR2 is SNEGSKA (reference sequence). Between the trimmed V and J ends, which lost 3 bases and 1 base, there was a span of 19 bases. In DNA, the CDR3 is TGCAGTGCTAGTTGGCCAGGCTTAGGGTCGAGCAATCAGCCCCAGCATTTT. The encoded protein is CSASWPGLGSSNQPQHF.

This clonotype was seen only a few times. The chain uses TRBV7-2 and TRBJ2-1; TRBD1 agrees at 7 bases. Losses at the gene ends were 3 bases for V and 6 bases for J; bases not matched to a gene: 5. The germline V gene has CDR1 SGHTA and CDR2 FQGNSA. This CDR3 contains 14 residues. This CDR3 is CASSLVTGPNEQFF. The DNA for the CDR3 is TGTGCCAGCAGCTTGGTGACAGGGCCCAATGAGCAGTTCTTC.